Listed below are T cell receptor beta chains from one sample, sequenced in a study of T cell repertoires in cytomegalovirus infection. Antigens of these TCRs are unknown. One entry per CDR3 protein, called by TCRdb with MiXCR from the reads. The table has roughly 120,000 distinct CDR3 sequences, around 30% seen once. The specimen was CD8+ T cells from cultured PBMCs, collected from culture after CMV antigen stimulation. These receptors were taken from a human donor in good health (CMV status not recorded). Some clones in this sample may be carry-over from other donors' samples. CDR3s include the opening cysteine and the closing phenylalanine or tryptophan. Each record gives: J gene, D gene, clone size, V gene, CDR3 length, CDR3 protein, CDR3 DNA. The D gene is left open where the match is weak. Clone sizes are given selectively: once, few, many, or a class where the clone is expanded.

>TRBJ2-1|NA|NA|TRBV5-1|12
CASSQNDNEQFF
TGCGCCAGCAGCCAAAACGACAATGAGCAGTTCTTC
>TRBJ2-3|TRBD2|NA|TRBV19|16
CASSIGLGRVTDTQYF
TGTGCCAGTAGTATCGGGCTAGGGAGGGTCACAGATACGCAGTATTTT
>TRBJ2-2|NA|NA|TRBV4-1|13
CASSQEPTGELFF
TGCGCCAGCAGCCAAGAACCCACCGGGGAGCTGTTTTTT
>TRBJ2-3|NA|NA|TRBV27|12
CASSLPGDTQYF
TGTGCCAGCAGTTTACCGGGTGATACGCAGTATTTT
>TRBJ2-1|TRBD2|NA|TRBV12-3/TRBV12-4|15
CASSQTLGGNNEQFF
TGTGCCAGCAGCCAGACCCTCGGGGGGAACAATGAGCAGTTCTTC
>TRBJ1-3|NA|few|TRBV6-5|17
CASSYEIPGASGNTIYF
TGTGCCAGCAGTTACGAAATACCGGGAGCCTCCGGAAACACCATATATTTT
>TRBJ1-6|TRBD1|few|TRBV5-5|13
CASSQETGPPLHF
TGTGCCAGCAGCCAGGAGACAGGGCCACCCCTCCACTTT
>TRBJ2-3|TRBD2|NA|TRBV6-4|14
CASSEGLVPDTQYF
TGTGCCAGCAGTGAGGGACTAGTGCCAGATACGCAGTATTTT
>TRBJ2-1|TRBD1|NA|TRBV27|12
CATRDRDFEQFF
TGTGCCACCCGGGACAGGGATTTTGAGCAGTTCTTC
>TRBJ2-1|TRBD1|NA|TRBV7-6|15
CASSFLQGVRNEQFF
TGTGCCAGCAGCTTCCTACAGGGGGTCCGGAATGAGCAGTTCTTC
>TRBJ2-4|NA|many|TRBV7-2|18
CASSARIPAQLAKNIQYF
TGTGCCAGCAGCGCCCGGATCCCCGCACAACTAGCCAAAAACATTCAGTACTTC
>TRBJ2-7|NA|many|TRBV2|14
CASRSRLIYYEQYF
TGTGCCAGCAGGAGCCGACTAATTTACTACGAGCAGTACTTC
>TRBJ2-2|NA|NA|TRBV7-9|15
CASSLDAGRTGELFF
TGTGCCAGCAGCTTAGACGCGGGGCGCACCGGGGAGCTGTTTTTT
>TRBJ2-1|TRBD1|few|TRBV6-2/TRBV6-3|15
CASSYSDRFYNEQFF
TGTGCCAGCAGTTACTCGGACAGGTTCTACAATGAGCAGTTCTTC
>TRBJ1-1|NA|few|TRBV12-5|16
CASGFQVGGRGTEAFF
TGTGCTAGTGGTTTTCAAGTCGGAGGGAGGGGGACTGAAGCTTTCTTT
>TRBJ2-3|NA|once|TRBV23-1|17
CASSHDRDNYPTDTQYF
TGCGCCAGCAGTCACGACCGGGACAACTACCCCACAGATACGCAGTATTTT
>TRBJ2-7|NA|NA|TRBV2|14
CASSEASPGYEQYF
TGTGCCAGCAGTGAAGCGTCGCCAGGCTACGAGCAGTACTTC
>TRBJ2-7|NA|NA|TRBV11-3|15
CASSLAGGLSYEQYF
TGTGCCAGCAGCTTAGCCGGGGGGCTCTCCTACGAGCAGTACTTC
>TRBJ2-1|NA|once|TRBV5-6|12
CASSYWGDEQFF
TGTGCCAGCAGCTATTGGGGAGATGAGCAGTTCTTC
>TRBJ1-2|NA|NA|TRBV5-4|13
CASTAVPAYGYTF
TGTGCCAGCACCGCGGTCCCTGCCTATGGCTACACCTTC
>TRBJ1-1|NA|few|TRBV6-6|11
CASRRNTEAFF
TGTGCCAGCAGGCGGAACACTGAAGCTTTCTTT
>TRBJ1-6|TRBD1|many|TRBV11-2|15
CASSHGQGFNSPLHF
TGTGCCAGCAGCCATGGACAGGGGTTTAATTCACCCCTCCACTTT
>TRBJ1-1|NA|few|TRBV11-2|13
CASSQGLGTEAFF
TGTGCCAGCAGCCAGGGGCTGGGGACTGAAGCTTTCTTT
>TRBJ2-1|NA|NA|TRBV7-4|16
CASSLVAGPGYNEQFF
TGTGCCAGCAGCTTAGTTGCAGGACCCGGCTACAATGAGCAGTTCTTC
>TRBJ2-1|NA|few|TRBV12-3/TRBV12-4|14
CASSLFRDYNEQFF
TGTGCCAGCAGTTTATTCAGGGACTACAATGAGCAGTTCTTC
>TRBJ1-1|NA|few|TRBV6-5|14
CASSYLDPNTEAFF
TGTGCCAGCAGTTACCTTGACCCGAACACTGAAGCTTTCTTT
>TRBJ2-1|NA|NA|TRBV12-3/TRBV12-4|12
CASSRGGVEQFF
TGTGCCAGCAGCCGAGGGGGGGTCGAGCAGTTCTTC